This TCR beta chain is from a study of T cells in Graves' hyperthyroidism and ophthalmopathy. Between the trimmed V and J ends, which lost 1 base and 5 bases, there was a span of 11 bases. The CDR3 covers 13 residues. In germline, CDR1 is DFQATT, CDR2 SNEGSKA (reference sequence). Researchers amplified the TCR beta CDR3 regions from RNA transcripts. A set of HTBI primers served as the primers for a first-round RT-PCR of the TCR CDR3. TCRdb redid the calling of the multiplex PCR reads with MiXCR, one entry per CDR3 protein. The sample has around 420,000 distinct CDR3 sequences, less than 20% seen once; the top ten hold 7.5% to 9%.

This chain connects TRBV20-1 to TRBJ2-5; a weak D match, TRBD2 (6 bases). This receptor was identified in a woman aged 18 to 35 with Graves' hyperthyroidism. Sequenced input: blood. The CDR3 bases are TGCAGTGCTAGAGCGGGAGTCGATGAGACCCAGTACTTC. Residues: CSARAGVDETQYF.